The 32 T cell receptor beta chains given below trace back to one sample, sequenced in a study of neurological immune-mediated disorders. TCRdb ran MiXCR on the 5' RACE reads and lists one entry per CDR3 protein. This table holds fewer than 85,000 distinct CDR3 sequences, 4.8% found once. Specimen: PBMCs. All receptors come from a woman aged 70 to 79 with multiple sclerosis.

This clonotype was seen at least ten times. In DNA form, the CDR3 reads TGCGCCAGCAGCCAAGACCGGGCTAGCGGAAACAATGAGCAGTTCTTC. Translated, it gives CASSQDRASGNNEQFF. The J gene is TRBJ2-1, the V gene TRBV4-3, with TRBD2 matching 7 bases. V was pared by 0 bases and J by 5 bases, with 7 bases of the junction left unmatched. CDR3 length: 16 amino acids. Germline V CDR1 and CDR2: LGHNA, YSLEER.

This clonotype was seen ten or more times. This sequence joins TRBV5-1 and TRBJ2-7; possible D gene TRBD1, 5 bases. This CDR3 is built from 13 residues. The germline V gene has CDR1 SGHRS and CDR2 YFSETQ. Between the trimmed V and J ends, which lost 3 bases and 7 bases, there was a span of 14 bases. CDR3 in DNA: TGCGCCAGCAGCTCGACAGCGTACGAGGAGCAGTACTTC. Translation: CASSSTAYEEQYF.

Ten or more counts support this clonotype. The V and J genes are TRBV7-9 and TRBJ2-5, with a weak D call TRBD2 (5 bases). V was shortened by 5 bases and J by 3 bases, with 13 bases between the two germline ends. The length of the CDR3 is 14 residues. Germline assignment: CDR1 SEHNR and CDR2 FQNEAQ (reference sequence). CDR3 region: CASSPPGREETQYF. As DNA, the CDR3 is TGTGCCAGCAGCCCGCCGGGGAGAGAAGAGACCCAGTACTTC. Full variable domain (remainder filled in from reference TRBV7-9 and TRBJ2-5): DTGVSQNPRHKITKRGQNVTFRCDPISEHNRLYWYRQTLGQGPEFLTYFQNEAQLEKSRLLSDRFSAERPKGSFSTLEIQRTEQGDSAMYLCASSPPGREETQYFGPGTRLLVL.

Concerning this clonotype itself: This may arise from a read error, as a much more abundant clone is one base away. The chain combines TRBV3-1 with TRBJ2-3; D remains ambiguous. Between the trimmed V and J ends, which lost 5 bases and 1 base, there was a span of 10 bases. Germline V gene data show CDR1 as LGHDT and CDR2 as YNNKEL (reference sequence). The CDR3 is made up of 14 amino acids. The CDR3 protein is CASSKSPGTDTQYF. The CDR3 nucleotides read TGTGCCAGCAGCAAAAGTCCGGGCACAGATACGCAGTATTTT.

This clonotype appeared many times. This CDR3 reads CASSLSRQMNTEAFF. CDR3 bases: TGTGCCAGCAGCTTAAGTCGGCAGATGAACACTGAAGCTTTCTTT. This rearrangement joins TRBV7-9 to TRBJ1-1; no definite D call. Germline V CDR1 and CDR2: SEHNR, FQNEAQ (reference sequence). V lost 2 bases and J lost 0, with 10 bases in between. The CDR3 is made up of 15 amino acids. The full variable domain, completed using reference TRBV7-9 and TRBJ1-1, is DTGVSQNPRHKITKRGQNVTFRCDPISEHNRLYWYRQTLGQGPEFLTYFQNEAQLEKSRLLSDRFSAERPKGSFSTLEIQRTEQGDSAMYLCASSLSRQMNTEAFFGQGTRLTVV.

This clonotype was found many times. The V call is TRBV2, the J call TRBJ2-7; D is possibly TRBD1 (5 bases). Trimming stripped 4 bases from V and 3 bases from J, with 13 bases between. CDR1 and CDR2 from the germline V gene are SNHLY and FYNNEI. The CDR3 contains 14 residues. CDR3 in amino acids: CASSGLKDNYEQYF. The CDR3 coding sequence is TGTGCCAGCAGTGGATTAAAGGACAACTACGAGCAGTACTTC.

This clonotype was found many times. The chain carries TRBV7-2 and TRBJ2-7; 8 positions match TRBD2. This CDR3 region has 15 residues. Trimming took 5 bases from V and 0 from J; bases not matched to a gene: 6. Germline V CDR1 and CDR2: SGHTA, FQGNSA. The CDR3 region has the DNA TGTGCCAGCAGCCCTGGAGCGGGGGCCTCCTACGAGCAGTACTTC. Translating it yields CASSPGAGASYEQYF.

This clonotype was counted ten times or more. The chain is built from TRBV20-1 and TRBJ2-7, with 11 bases identical to TRBD1. The germline V gene encodes CDR1 DFQATT and CDR2 SNEGSKA (reference sequence). The CDR3 loop spans 15 amino acids. CDR3 in DNA: TGCAGCGCTCGAAAAGGGGACAGGGGGTACTACGAGCAGTACTTC. It is translated as CSARKGDRGYYEQYF.

Many counts were recorded for this clonotype. V and J are TRBV29-1 and TRBJ1-1; no reliable D call. The ends were cut back, 5 bases at V and 10 bases at J, with 14 bases in the middle. Germline-derived CDR1 and CDR2 are SQVTM and ANQGSEA. This CDR3 comprises 11 residues. This CDR3 reads CSVLRSRGAFF. The CDR3 DNA reads TGCAGCGTTCTGAGATCCCGTGGAGCTTTCTTT.

This clonotype was detected ten times or more. The chain joins TRBV5-1 to TRBJ2-1; no clear D. The germline gives CDR1 SGHRS, CDR2 YFSETQ. V shed 4 bases and J shed 1 base, with 12 bases lying between them. This CDR3 contains 15 residues. The CDR3 sequence is CASSLRGGSYNEQFF. CDR3 nucleotide sequence: TGCGCCAGCAGCCTCCGAGGTGGGTCCTACAATGAGCAGTTCTTC.

This clonotype was counted between two and nine times. V and J are TRBV30 and TRBJ2-3, with D tentatively TRBD1 or TRBD2 (6 bases each). V was clipped by 2 bases and J by 0 bases, with 12 bases between them. From germline, CDR1 is GTSNPN and CDR2 SVGIG (reference sequence). CDR3 length: 15 amino acids. CDR3 amino acids: CAWSRGGTSTDTQYF. The CDR3, as DNA: TGTGCCTGGAGTAGGGGCGGGACAAGCACAGATACGCAGTATTTT. The full variable domain, in which reference TRBV30 and TRBJ2-3 provide the parts outside the CDR3, is SQTIHQWPATLVQPVGSPLSLECTVEGTSNPNLYWYRQAAGRGLQLLFYSVGIGQISSEVPQNLSASRPQDRQFILSSKKLLLSDSGFYLCAWSRGGTSTDTQYFGPGTRLTVL.

Ten or more counts support this clonotype. This chain links TRBV20-1 with TRBJ1-1, with D possibly being TRBD1 (5 bases). Between the trimmed V and J ends, which lost 0 bases and 4 bases, there was a span of 18 bases. Per germline, CDR1 DFQATT and CDR2 SNEGSKA (reference sequence). This CDR3 has 16 residues. The CDR3, as DNA: TGCAGTGCTAGAGATCAACAGGTATTTCAGGGCACTGAAGCTTTCTTT. Translation gives CSARDQQVFQGTEAFF.

This clonotype came up many times. The chain joins TRBV27 to TRBJ2-3, with 11 positions matching TRBD2. The trim removed 8 bases at V and 3 bases at J, leaving 7 bases unmatched. The CDR3 runs 15 residues. Germline loops: CDR1 MNHEY, CDR2 SMNVEV (reference sequence). CDR3 sequence: CASHSGTSGTDTQYF. DNA of the CDR3: TGTGCCAGCCACTCCGGGACTAGCGGAACAGATACGCAGTATTTT.

This clonotype was found many times. The CDR3: CSAQRPRIQGGMAEAFF. The DNA for the CDR3 is TGCAGTGCCCAAAGACCAAGAATACAGGGAGGGATGGCTGAAGCTTTCTTT. V is TRBV20-1 and J is TRBJ1-1, with D possibly being TRBD1 (6 bases). V shed 6 bases and J shed 6 bases, with 29 bases lying between them. The CDR3 consists of 17 residues. The germline V gene encodes CDR1 DFQATT and CDR2 SNEGSKA (reference sequence).

This clonotype was seen many times. The chain combines TRBV5-1 with TRBJ1-4, with D possibly TRBD1 on 5 matching bases. The CDR3 length is 15 residues. CDR1 is SGHRS, CDR2 YFSETQ, per germline. Trimming removed 5 bases from V and 4 bases from J, with 15 bases in between. Here the CDR3 DNA reads TGCGCCAGCAGTTCCTCCGGTGGGGGTAATGAAAAACTGTTTTTT. Translating gives CASSSSGGGNEKLFF.

This clonotype showed up many times. The chain has TRBV12-3 or TRBV12-4 and TRBJ1-3; D is perhaps TRBD1 (5 bases). The CDR3 has 15 residues. V was shortened by 8 bases and J by 1 base, with 15 bases between the two germline ends. The CDR3 loop reads CASGTGGTSGNTIYF. The CDR3 bases are TGTGCCAGCGGGACGGGGGGTACGTCTGGAAACACCATATATTTT.

At least ten counts were recorded for this clonotype. The J gene is TRBJ2-6, the V gene TRBV29-1; no reliable D call. The germline V gene encodes CDR1 SQVTM and CDR2 ANQGSEA. With 4 bases removed from V and 0 bases from J, the gap between germline ends came to 7 bases. CDR3 size: 14 residues. The chain's CDR3 is CSVGGSSGANVLTF. The CDR3 coding sequence is TGCAGCGTTGGTGGCAGCTCTGGGGCCAACGTCCTGACTTTC.

This clonotype was detected ten times or more. The chain couples TRBV20-1 to TRBJ1-5, with a tentative D call TRBD1 (6 bases). The CDR3 loop spans 12 amino acids. Germline V gene lookup returns CDR1 DFQATT and CDR2 SNEGSKA (reference sequence). CDR3 sequence reads: CSITGPNQPQHF. CDR3 bases: TGCAGCATAACAGGGCCCAATCAGCCCCAGCATTTT.

This clonotype was observed a few times. The chain joins TRBV2 to TRBJ1-6; D not certain. The V gene's germline CDR1 is SNHLY and CDR2 FYNNEI. V dropped 9 bases and J dropped 9 bases, with 15 bases sitting between them. The CDR3 loop spans 13 amino acids. The CDR3 bases are TGTGCCAGTGGAGGGCCCCTTAGTTCACCCCTCCACTTT. This gives the protein CASGGPLSSPLHF.

This clonotype was observed at least ten times. CDR3 region: CASSPGQSGELFF. The CDR3 DNA sequence: TGTGCCAGCAGCCCCGGACAGTCCGGGGAGCTGTTTTTT. V gene TRBV3-1 combines with J gene TRBJ2-2, with D perhaps TRBD1 (6 bases). This CDR3 is 13 amino acids long. The germline CDR1 and CDR2 sequences are LGHDT and YNNKEL (reference sequence). V lost 4 bases and J lost 6, with 9 bases in between.

This clonotype has ten or more counts. This sequence joins TRBV2 and TRBJ2-1; 13 bases agree with TRBD2. The germline gives CDR1 SNHLY, CDR2 FYNNEI. The CDR3 length is 15 residues. After removal of 6 bases from V and 3 bases from J, the junction contained 2 bases not matched to a gene. The CDR3 sequence: CASRGLAGNYNEQFF. CDR3 in DNA: TGTGCCAGCAGGGGACTAGCGGGAAACTACAATGAGCAGTTCTTC.

This clonotype has at least ten counts. This rearrangement joins TRBV10-2 to TRBJ2-4, with TRBD1 as a possible D gene (6 bases). Germline CDR1 is WSHSY and CDR2 is SAAADI. The CDR3 extends over 15 amino acids. Trimming pared 3 bases from V and 0 bases from J, leaving 9 bases between. CDR3 in DNA: TGCGCCAGCAGTGACCACAGGGTAGCCAAAAACATTCAGTACTTC. It yields the protein CASSDHRVAKNIQYF.

This clonotype was observed at least ten times. The chain is built from TRBV20-1 and TRBJ2-3; no clear D. Trimming removed 1 base from V and 0 bases from J, with 11 bases in between. Germline values: CDR1 DFQATT, CDR2 SNEGSKA (reference sequence). This CDR3 is 15 amino acids long. The CDR3 loop is CSARGEKRSTDTQYF. CDR3 DNA sequence: TGCAGTGCTAGAGGAGAAAAGCGTAGCACAGATACGCAGTATTTT.

This clonotype was counted at least ten times. The CDR3 DNA sequence: TGTGCCAGCAGCTTAGGGGCGGGAAACACCGGGGAGCTGTTTTTT. The encoded protein is CASSLGAGNTGELFF. The chain joins TRBV7-8 to TRBJ2-2; TRBD2 is a possible D gene (6 bases). CDR3 length: 15 amino acids. V dropped 1 base and J dropped 2 bases, with 8 bases sitting between them. Germline-derived CDR1 and CDR2 are SGHVS and FQNEAQ.

The chain employs TRBV7-2 and TRBJ1-1, with TRBD1 as a possible D gene (5 bases). The length of the CDR3 is 13 residues. CDR1 is SGHTA, CDR2 FQGNSA, per germline. V shed 5 bases and J shed 5 bases, with 12 bases lying between them. Here the CDR3 reads CASSKSEGTEAFF. The CDR3 DNA reads as TGTGCCAGCAGCAAAAGTGAGGGGACTGAAGCTTTCTTT.

This clonotype was counted ten times or more. V and J are TRBV5-1 and TRBJ2-2; D remains unclear. Germline loops: CDR1 SGHRS, CDR2 YFSETQ. V was pared by 4 bases and J by 2 bases, with 9 bases between. The CDR3 length is 14 residues. CDR3 loop: CASSLRANTGELFF. The CDR3 bases are TGCGCCAGCAGCCTCCGGGCCAACACCGGGGAGCTGTTTTTT.

Ten or more counts support this clonotype. The chain couples TRBV4-3 to TRBJ2-2, with TRBD2 matching over 8 bases. This CDR3 contains 15 residues. Germline V gene lookup returns CDR1 LGHNA and CDR2 YSLEER. J gave up 2 bases and V 4 bases, and 3 bases lay outside the gene matches. For the CDR3, the DNA is TGCGCCAGCAGCCGGGGACTAGACAACACCGGGGAGCTGTTTTTT. This codes for CASSRGLDNTGELFF.

This clonotype was detected ten times or more. This sequence joins TRBV6-2 or TRBV6-3 and TRBJ2-1; TRBD2 matches 7 bases. Germline V gene sequence: CDR1 MNHEY, CDR2 SVGEGT. J gave up 7 bases and V 0 bases, and 9 bases lay outside the gene matches. The CDR3 extends over 16 amino acids. The CDR3 bases are TGTGCCAGCAGTTACTCCGGAGGCGGGAGTAAGAATGAGCAGTTCTTC. It yields the protein CASSYSGGGSKNEQFF.

V gene TRBV7-2 combines with J gene TRBJ1-5; tentative D call: TRBD1 (6 bases). Germline V CDR1 and CDR2: SGHTA, FQGNSA. There are 15 residues in the CDR3. V was pared by 5 bases and J by 2 bases, with 13 bases between. The CDR3 nucleotides read TGTGCCAGCAGCCAGAAAGGGGGTGGCAATCAGCCCCAGCATTTT. Translation: CASSQKGGGNQPQHF.

The sample holds a few counts of this clonotype. This chain joins TRBV6-6 and TRBJ2-7; TRBD1 matches 12 bases. The CDR3 sequence is 18 residues long. Per germline, CDR1 MNHNY and CDR2 SVGAGI (reference sequence). V shed 4 bases and J 7 bases; nucleotides not matched to a gene: 17. The DNA for the CDR3 is TGTGCCAGCAGTTCGAGGGGACAGGGGGCCGGTTCCTTTCTGGAGCAGTACTTC. This gives the protein CASSSRGQGAGSFLEQYF.

The rearrangement links TRBV4-2 to TRBJ2-1, with TRBD2 identical over 10 bases. The CDR3 is made up of 16 amino acids. The germline V gene encodes CDR1 LGHNA and CDR2 YNFKEQ. Unmatched junction bases numbered 6, after V lost 4 bases and J lost 3 bases. The CDR3 coding sequence is TGTGCCAGCAGCCTCCTCAGCGGGGGGGGCTACAATGAGCAGTTCTTC. Translated, it gives CASSLLSGGGYNEQFF.

This clonotype was seen many times. J is TRBJ2-1 and V is TRBV15; weak D call: TRBD2 (6 bases). Per germline, CDR1 LNHNV and CDR2 YYDKDF (reference sequence). CDR3 length equals 16 residues. Trimming shortened V by 5 bases and J by 0 bases, and 14 bases separated the two germline ends. CDR3 DNA sequence: TGTGCCACCAGCCTTCTAGCGACTGGCTCCTACAATGAGCAGTTCTTC. The encoded protein is CATSLLATGSYNEQFF.